The 14 T cell receptor beta chains listed next were all sequenced from one sample in a study of blood T cell repertoires in COVID-19 (dated by TCRdb to 2020 to 2021). Library creation used the immunoSEQ multiplex PCR assay. TCRdb re-hosts the immuneACCESS table, in-frame sequences only. Its copies lack some clones; in the studies checked, an unresolved V gene accounts for under half of them, and the cause for the rest is not known. The sample yields tens of thousands of clones; approximately 91% were counted once. The ten largest clones represent 3.5% of the sample. The sequencing sample was made of peripheral blood. The receptors shown here come from a middle-aged man with active COVID-19.

The chain has TRBV4-3 and TRBJ2-5; 11 bases are shared with TRBD2. CDR1 is LGHNA and CDR2 is YSLEER in the germline V gene. Trimming at V came to 0 bases and at J to 5 bases, leaving 5 bases not matched to a gene. This CDR3 comprises 16 residues. CDR3: CASSQDGSGGAETQYF. The DNA for the CDR3 is TGCGCCAGCAGCCAAGATGGTAGCGGGGGGGCGGAGACCCAGTACTTC.

The chain joins TRBV15 to TRBJ1-1, with D perhaps TRBD1 (6 bases). Germline V gene lookup returns CDR1 LNHNV and CDR2 YYDKDF (reference sequence). The length of the CDR3 is 16 residues. Deletions cut 5 bases from V and 5 bases from J, with 21 bases between. CDR3 nucleotide sequence: TGTGCCACCAGCCCCTTACAGGGATCGCGGGGGACTGAAGCTTTCTTT. Protein sequence: CATSPLQGSRGTEAFF.

This chain uses TRBV11-2 with TRBJ2-5; a weak D match, TRBD1 (5 bases). The ends were cut back, 5 bases at V and 4 bases at J, with 8 bases in the middle. The CDR3 is made up of 12 amino acids. Germline V gives CDR1 SGHAT, CDR2 FQNNGV. The CDR3 DNA reads as TGTGCCAGCAGCGCTGACAGAGAGACCCAGTACTTC. Amino acid sequence: CASSADRETQYF.

The chain employs TRBV7-9 and TRBJ2-3, with TRBD2 matching over 7 bases. The CDR3 loop spans 15 amino acids. Trimming at V came to 8 bases and at J to 1 base, leaving 9 bases not matched to a gene. Germline CDR1 SEHNR, CDR2 FQNEAQ (reference sequence). The CDR3 loop reads CASRNSSGGTDTQYF. The DNA of the CDR3 is TGTGCCAGCCGCAACTCCAGCGGGGGCACAGATACGCAGTATTTT.

This rearrangement joins TRBV20-1 to TRBJ1-1; possible D gene TRBD1, 6 bases. CDR1 and CDR2 from the germline V gene are DFQATT and SNEGSKA (reference sequence). V was pared by 1 base and J by 11 bases, with 11 bases between. The CDR3 has 11 residues. DNA of the CDR3: TGCAGTGCTAGAGTGGGGGCGGCGGCTTTCTTT. Protein product: CSARVGAAAFF.

The V gene is TRBV11-2, the J gene TRBJ2-2, with a weak D call TRBD1 (5 bases). The CDR3 contains 15 residues. V dropped 6 bases and J dropped 3 bases, with 14 bases sitting between them. Germline V gene data show CDR1 as SGHAT and CDR2 as FQNNGV. CDR3: CASRGPGADTGELFF. CDR3 DNA: TGTGCCAGCAGGGGGCCTGGGGCGGACACCGGGGAGCTGTTTTTT.

The chain recombines TRBV6-2 or TRBV6-3 with TRBJ2-2; no reliable D call. Germline CDR1 is MNHEY and CDR2 is SVGEGT. The CDR3 totals 17 residues. V lost 4 bases, J lost 5 bases, and 20 bases lay in between. CDR3 DNA: TGTGCCAGCAGTTTCCACACGACTGGCCGAGGAACCGGGGAGCTGTTTTTT. Its translation: CASSFHTTGRGTGELFF.

This clone appeared once. The CDR3 here is CASSGTGSTDTQYF. The DNA of the CDR3 is TGTGCCAGCAGCGGTACAGGGAGCACAGATACGCAGTATTTT. The chain couples TRBV7-9 to TRBJ2-3; maybe TRBD1 (6 bases). Germline V gene data show CDR1 as SEHNR and CDR2 as FQNEAQ (reference sequence). The length of the CDR3 is 14 residues. The germline V and J ends were trimmed by 5 bases and 0 bases, with 9 bases remaining between them. Using reference TRBV7-9 and TRBJ2-3 for the parts outside the CDR3, the full variable domain is DTGVSQNPRHKITKRGQNVTFRCDPISEHNRLYWYRQTLGQGPEFLTYFQNEAQLEKSRLLSDRFSAERPKGSFSTLEIQRTEQGDSAMYLCASSGTGSTDTQYFGPGTRLTVL.

V and J are TRBV19 and TRBJ1-1; 7 bases line up with TRBD1. With 10 bases clipped from V and 2 bases from J, the junction kept 13 bases outside the gene matches. Germline CDR1 LNHDA, CDR2 SQIVND (reference sequence). The CDR3 consists of 15 residues. DNA for the CDR3: TGTGCCACTAAGGGGGCCCGGACAGAAAACACTGAAGCTTTCTTT. It is translated as CATKGARTENTEAFF.

The chain employs TRBV7-2 and TRBJ2-3; 8 bases align to TRBD2. The germline V gene has CDR1 SGHTA and CDR2 FQGNSA. J was trimmed by 2 bases and V by 5 bases; bases with no gene match: 6. CDR3 length: 15 residues. The CDR3 DNA reads TGTGCCAGCAGCAGTAGCGGGGTCCTCACAGATACGCAGTATTTT. Its translation is CASSSSGVLTDTQYF.

The genes are TRBV18 and TRBJ1-2, with D possibly TRBD1 on 5 matching bases. CDR3 length: 15 amino acids. Trimming left V 3 bases short and J 10 bases short, with 21 bases between. Germline CDR1 KGHSH, CDR2 LQKENI. The CDR3 DNA sequence: TGTGCCAGCTCACCCGTCGGGGGGTACCAATCATTCTACACCTTC. Translated, it gives CASSPVGGYQSFYTF.

For the CDR3, the DNA is TGTGCCAGCAGCTGGGGACAGTTAAATTCACCCCTCCACTTT. Protein: CASSWGQLNSPLHF. The rearrangement links TRBV7-9 to TRBJ1-6, with 7 bases that match TRBD1. From germline, CDR1 is SEHNR and CDR2 FQNEAQ (reference sequence). CDR3 length equals 14 residues. V was clipped by 4 bases and J by 7 bases; unmatched bases: 4.

This chain joins TRBV6-1 and TRBJ1-5; D remains ambiguous. The CDR3 consists of 17 residues. V was trimmed by 4 bases and J by 0 bases, leaving 16 bases between them. Germline V CDR1 and CDR2: MNHNS, SASEGT. CDR3 DNA: TGTGCCAGCAGTGTAAGACACGTACAACATAGCAATCAGCCCCAGCATTTT. Translating gives CASSVRHVQHSNQPQHF.

The genes are TRBV11-2 and TRBJ2-1, with 11 bases matching TRBD2. There are 19 residues in the CDR3. With 1 base clipped from V and 4 bases from J, the junction kept 12 bases outside the gene matches. Germline lookup yields CDR1 SGHAT and CDR2 FQNNGV. The DNA of the CDR3 is TGTGCCAGCAGCTTAGGACGTAAGCTCGTAGCGGGGGGGTACAATGAGCAGTTCTTC. Encoded protein: CASSLGRKLVAGGYNEQFF.